These 26 T cell receptor beta chains came from one sample sequenced in a study of blood T cell repertoires in COVID-19 (dated by TCRdb to 2018 to 2020). Libraries came from the immunoSEQ multiplex PCR assay. TCRdb retrieved this table from immuneACCESS and kept in-frame rearrangements only. Not all clones are present; in checked studies, unresolved V genes account for under half, and no reason is known for the remainder. For this sample there are about 480,000 clones; around nine tenths appear just once. Less than 2% of the sample lies in the top ten. The sequenced sample consisted of PBMCs or T cells enriched from blood (not recorded which). Receptor source: a middle-aged woman who had recovered from COVID-19.

The V call is TRBV12-5, the J call TRBJ1-1; maybe TRBD1 (6 bases). This CDR3 has 15 residues. V was pared by 0 bases and J by 5 bases, with 13 bases between. Germline lookup yields CDR1 LGHNT and CDR2 FRNRAP. The CDR3 DNA reads TGTGCTAGTGGTTTGGTAGCGGGGGGCAGAACTGAAGCTTTCTTT. Translation gives CASGLVAGGRTEAFF.

The chain couples TRBV4-3 to TRBJ1-2; D gene ambiguous. Germline V gene sequence: CDR1 LGHNA, CDR2 YSLEER. The CDR3 contains 14 residues. Deletions cut 0 bases from V and 6 bases from J, with 11 bases between. CDR3: CASSQDSRPDGYTF. CDR3 sequence (DNA): TGCGCCAGCAGCCAAGATTCGCGGCCGGATGGCTACACCTTC.

The rearrangement joins TRBV2 to TRBJ1-2, with 8 positions matching TRBD1. Germline V gene data show CDR1 as SNHLY and CDR2 as FYNNEI. CDR3 length: 15 residues. The V gene end was trimmed by 5 bases and the J gene end by 3 bases; junction bases not matched to a gene: 8. For the CDR3, the DNA is TGTGCCAGCAGTAAAGGACAGGGTGGAGACTATGGCTACACCTTC. Protein: CASSKGQGGDYGYTF.

V is TRBV19 and J is TRBJ2-5, with 7 nucleotides matching TRBD2. CDR1 LNHDA and CDR2 SQIVND come from the germline V gene (reference sequence). With V trimmed by 5 bases and J by 5 bases, 8 bases remained unmatched. The length of the CDR3 is 14 residues. The CDR3 nucleotides are TGTGCCAGTAGTTCGCGGACTAGGGCGGAGACCCAGTACTTC. Translating it yields CASSSRTRAETQYF. Full variable domain (remainder filled in from reference TRBV19 and TRBJ2-5): DGGITQSPKYLFRKEGQNVTLSCEQNLNHDAMYWYRQDPGQGLRLIYYSQIVNDFQKGDIAEGYSVSREKKESFPLTVTSAQKNPTAFYLCASSSRTRAETQYFGPGTRLLVL.

The chain carries TRBV4-2 and TRBJ1-1, with unresolved D. Germline V CDR1 and CDR2: LGHNA, YNFKEQ. The V end lost 5 bases, the J end lost 2 bases, and 15 bases lay between the germline ends. The CDR3 runs to 15 residues. The CDR3 here is CASSNSGNSNTEAFF. CDR3 nucleotides: TGTGCCAGCAGCAACTCGGGGAACAGCAACACTGAAGCTTTCTTT.

The chain recombines TRBV23-1 with TRBJ2-1; tentative D call: TRBD1 (5 bases). Being an ORF, TRBV23-1 has a function that is uncertain. The CDR3 contains 17 residues. Trimming cost V 1 base and J 7 bases, with 20 bases left between them. The CDR3 region has the DNA TGCGCCAGCAGTCAATGGGGCGGTAAACTCAGTGGGAATGAGCAGTTCTTC. Translation gives CASSQWGGKLSGNEQFF.

The chain recombines TRBV7-5 with TRBJ2-1; TRBD2, the table's D call, was not compared with the DNA. TRBV7-5 corresponds to a pseudogene. The CDR3 runs to 15 residues. CDR3 in DNA: TGTGCCAGAATCCTTAGCGGCTCCTCCTACAATGAGCAGTTCTTC. It yields the protein CARILSGSSYNEQFF.

The chain employs TRBV21-1 and TRBJ1-1; TRBD1, the table's D call, was not compared with the DNA. TRBV21-1 is termed a pseudogene. The CDR3 extends over 17 amino acids. CDR3 nucleotides: TGTGCCAGCAGCAAAATGGTCCAGGGACAGGTCGGCACTGAAGCTTTCTTT. Residues: CASSKMVQGQVGTEAFF.

The chain carries TRBV5-8 and TRBJ2-2; 7 nucleotides match TRBD1. Germline lookup yields CDR1 SGHTS and CDR2 YDEGEE. The junction had 1 base not matched to a gene; V was cut back by 3 bases and J by 8 bases. The CDR3 spans 12 residues. The CDR3 nucleotides read TGTGCCAGCAGCTACAGGGGAGGGGAGCTGTTTTTT. It encodes CASSYRGGELFF.

This clone was found a few times. The J gene is TRBJ1-2, the V gene TRBV7-9, with 7 nucleotides matching TRBD1. This CDR3 is built from 13 residues. Germline CDR1 reads SEHNR; CDR2 reads FQNEAQ (reference sequence). V lost 5 bases and J lost 2; bases outside the gene matches: 2. The CDR3 DNA sequence: TGTGCCAGCAGCCAGGGACAGAACTATGGCTACACCTTC. Its protein is CASSQGQNYGYTF.

The V call is TRBV28, the J call TRBJ2-5; possible D gene TRBD2, 6 bases. Trimming stripped 8 bases from V and 5 bases from J, with 15 bases between. This CDR3 has 13 amino acids. Germline V gives CDR1 MDHEN, CDR2 SYDVKM. The CDR3 nucleotides read TGTGCCAGCGGGATGGGGGGTTCCGAGACCCAGTACTTC. Translated, it gives CASGMGGSETQYF.

V is TRBV11-2 and J is TRBJ1-3; D gene uncertain. Germline V lookup: CDR1 SGHAT, CDR2 FQNNGV. This CDR3 has 14 residues. Between the trimmed V and J ends, which lost 3 bases and 0 bases, there was a span of 6 bases. CDR3 in amino acids: CASSFYTSGNTIYF. DNA of the CDR3: TGTGCCAGCAGCTTTTACACCTCTGGAAACACCATATATTTT.

The chain has TRBV7-2 and TRBJ2-5; 11 positions match TRBD2. With 4 bases clipped from V and 4 bases from J, the junction kept 8 bases outside the gene matches. CDR1 is SGHTA, CDR2 FQGNSA, per germline. The CDR3 covers 16 residues. CDR3 sequence: CASSSLSSGRRETQYF. The CDR3 coding sequence is TGTGCCAGCAGCTCCCTTTCTAGCGGGAGGCGAGAGACCCAGTACTTC.

The rearrangement links TRBV11-2 to TRBJ1-2; 9 bases agree with TRBD1. In germline, CDR1 is SGHAT, CDR2 FQNNGV. The CDR3 has 18 amino acids. The J segment lost 1 base and the V segment lost 1 base, leaving 10 bases of the junction unmatched. The CDR3 protein is CASSLVLGRDRDNYGYTF. The DNA for the CDR3 is TGTGCCAGCAGCTTAGTCCTTGGGCGGGACAGGGATAACTATGGCTACACCTTC.

This chain connects TRBV9 to TRBJ1-4; D not certain. The CDR3 totals 15 residues. Germline V gene lookup returns CDR1 SGDLS and CDR2 YYNGEE. Trimming pared 0 bases from V and 8 bases from J, leaving 14 bases between. CDR3 loop: CASSVAPIREEKLFF. Written as DNA, the CDR3 is TGTGCCAGCAGCGTAGCACCTATTAGGGAGGAAAAACTGTTTTTT.

The chain uses TRBV9 and TRBJ2-1; 7 bases fit TRBD1. V shed 8 bases, J shed 4 bases, and the junction held 3 bases outside the gene matches. Germline CDR1 and CDR2: SGDLS and YYNGEE. This CDR3 spans 12 amino acids. CDR3 loop: CASYRGYNEQFF. CDR3 coding DNA: TGTGCCAGTTACAGGGGATACAATGAGCAGTTCTTC. Supplemented by reference TRBV9 and TRBJ2-1, the full variable domain reads DSGVTQTPKHLITATGQRVTLRCSPRSGDLSVYWYQQSLDQGLQFLIQYYNGEERAKGNILERFSAQQFPDLHSELNLSSLELGDSALYFCASYRGYNEQFFGPGTRLTVL.

This chain joins TRBV5-4 and TRBJ2-7; 13 bases map to TRBD2. Losses at the gene ends were 4 bases for V and 2 bases for J; bases not matched to a gene: 9. CDR1 and CDR2 from the germline V gene are SGHNT and YYREEE (reference sequence). The CDR3 has 17 amino acids. CDR3 nucleotide sequence: TGTGCCAGCAGCCTAGGGACTAGCGGGAAGTTTCCCTACGAGCAGTACTTC. Its translation is CASSLGTSGKFPYEQYF.

The chain has TRBV12-3 or TRBV12-4 and TRBJ1-1; D is unclear. Deletions cut 3 bases from V and 0 bases from J, with 5 bases between. The CDR3 is 13 residues long. The CDR3 DNA reads TGTGCCAGCAGTTTCCTATTGAACACTGAAGCTTTCTTT. This translates into CASSFLLNTEAFF.

For the CDR3, the DNA is TGTGCCAGCAGTTATATATCGAACACTGAAGCTTTCTTT. Residues: CASSYISNTEAFF. This chain uses TRBV6-6 with TRBJ1-1; D call uncertain. Trimming shortened V by 3 bases and J by 1 base, and 6 bases separated the two germline ends. The CDR3 is 13 amino acids. Germline assignment: CDR1 MNHNY and CDR2 SVGAGI (reference sequence).

This clone was counted once. Other DNA sequences from this sample encode an identical CDR3 as well. V gene TRBV18 combines with J gene TRBJ1-1; TRBD1 matches 9 bases. Germline loops: CDR1 KGHSH, CDR2 LQKENI. V was clipped by 5 bases and J by 2 bases; unmatched bases: 3. The CDR3 sequence is 14 residues long. Here the CDR3 reads CASSAGQGNTEAFF. CDR3 sequence (DNA): TGTGCCAGCTCAGCGGGACAGGGTAACACTGAAGCTTTCTTT.

The CDR3 DNA sequence: TGTGCCAGCAGCTTCGGGTTCGACGGGGAGCTGTTTTTT. Protein: CASSFGFDGELFF. The V gene is TRBV7-9, the J gene TRBJ2-2; D is uncertain. Trimming took 3 bases from V and 7 from J, leaving 9 bases between them. Germline assignment: CDR1 SEHNR and CDR2 FQNEAQ (reference sequence). CDR3 length equals 13 residues.

The chain links TRBV30 to TRBJ1-1; D is ambiguous. The CDR3 is made up of 12 amino acids. Looked up from germline, CDR1 is GTSNPN and CDR2 is SVGIG (reference sequence). V gave up 4 bases and J gave up 4 bases, with 10 bases separating them. The CDR3 DNA reads as TGTGCCTGGACCCTGCGGGGCACTGAAGCTTTCTTT. Amino acids: CAWTLRGTEAFF.

The gene calls are TRBV27 and TRBJ2-2; 16 bases align to TRBD2. V gave up 5 bases and J gave up 8 bases; unmatched junction bases: 8. CDR3 length equals 17 residues. Germline CDR1 MNHEY, CDR2 SMNVEV (reference sequence). CDR3 sequence: CASSPGLAGGPTGELFF. The CDR3 DNA follows: TGTGCCAGCAGTCCGGGACTAGCGGGAGGGCCGACGGGGGAGCTGTTTTTT.

The chain recombines TRBV11-3 with TRBJ2-1; TRBD1 matches 10 bases. The trim removed 5 bases at V and 5 bases at J, leaving 6 bases unmatched. Germline values: CDR1 SGHNT, CDR2 YENEEA. This CDR3 has 15 residues. CDR3: CASSVRDRGHNEQFF. Written as DNA, the CDR3 is TGTGCCAGCAGCGTCCGGGACAGGGGTCACAATGAGCAGTTCTTC. Full variable domain (missing parts from reference TRBV11-3 and TRBJ2-1): EAGVVQSPRYKIIEKKQPVAFWCNPISGHNTLYWYLQNLGQGPELLIRYENEEAVDDSQLPKDRFSAERLKGVDSTLKIQPAELGDSAVYLCASSVRDRGHNEQFFGPGTRLTVL.

This clone was seen a single time. The chain employs TRBV7-9 and TRBJ2-7, with a possible D match to TRBD2 (6 bases). V was pared by 2 bases and J by 6 bases, with 17 bases between. CDR3 length equals 15 residues. Looked up from germline, CDR1 is SEHNR and CDR2 is FQNEAQ (reference sequence). The CDR3 spells CASSLSRGFLGEQYF. The CDR3 DNA reads as TGTGCCAGCAGCTTATCGCGGGGATTCCTAGGCGAGCAGTACTTC.

V and J are TRBV7-2 and TRBJ2-1; 10 bases map to TRBD2. V lost 6 bases and J lost 3; bases outside the gene matches: 5. The CDR3 totals 15 residues. Germline V lookup: CDR1 SGHTA, CDR2 FQGNSA. CDR3 in amino acids: CASSSGTSVYNEQFF. DNA for the CDR3: TGTGCCAGCAGTTCCGGGACTAGCGTCTACAATGAGCAGTTCTTC.